Listed below are T cell receptor beta chains from one sample, sequenced in a study of blood T cell repertoires in COVID-19. Produced via immunoSEQ multiplex PCR; TCRdb's table is partial and in-frame only. Here the sample spans fewer than 200,000 clones, approximately 86% being singletons. The specimen was peripheral blood. These receptor sequences come from a woman aged 80 or over with COVID-19, enrolled during active disease. Both conserved end residues are part of each CDR3. A D gene is named only where the DNA matches it firmly. Size is stated for part of the rows, as once, few or many counts, or as a class when the clone is expanded.

>TRBJ2-4|15|-|TRBV6-5|TRBD1
TGTGCCAGCAGCCGGGGCCGGACCCCAGGGGGCATTCAGTACTTC
CASSRGRTPGGIQYF
>TRBJ2-7|14|-|TRBV28|TRBD2
TGTGCCAGCAGCAAACTAGCGGGAGATCGAGAGCAGTACTTC
CASSKLAGDREQYF
>TRBJ2-5|13|-|TRBV7-3|TRBD2
TGTGCCAGCAGCCCCGACCGGGAGGGGACCCAGTACTTC
CASSPDREGTQYF
>TRBJ2-7|15|-|TRBV4-3|TRBD2
TGCGCCAGCAGCCCGTCACTAGCGGGAAACTACGAGCAGTACTTC
CASSPSLAGNYEQYF
>TRBJ1-4|16|-|TRBV6-5|-
TGTGCCAGCAGTTACGGGCAGACAGCAACTAATGAAAAACTGTTTTTT
CASSYGQTATNEKLFF
>TRBJ2-1|15|-|TRBV24-1|TRBD2
TGTGCCACCAGTGGGATAGCGGGAGGCTACAATGAGCAGTTCTTC
CATSGIAGGYNEQFF
>TRBJ1-2|14|-|TRBV28|-
TGTGCCAGCAGTTTCGGTCCGAGTAACTATGGCTACACCTTC
CASSFGPSNYGYTF
>TRBJ1-4|14|-|TRBV28|TRBD1
TGTGCCAGCGAAACCGAGGGGGCAGGGGAAAAACTGTTTTTT
CASETEGAGEKLFF
>TRBJ2-2|16|-|TRBV27|-
TGTGCCAGCAGTTTGGCGGTGACGTCGCTCGCCGGGGAGCTGTTTTTT
CASSLAVTSLAGELFF
>TRBJ1-3|13|few|TRBV2|-
TGTGCCAGCAGTTCGGACACCGGAAACACCATATATTTT
CASSSDTGNTIYF
>TRBJ2-2|18|-|TRBV7-8|-
TGTGCCAGCAGCTTACTACAAACTTCCGGGACAATAGCCGGGGAGCTGTTTTTT
CASSLLQTSGTIAGELFF
>TRBJ2-3|13|-|TRBV19|-
TGTGCCACCCAATCCCAGGGGTGGGATACGCAGTATTTT
CATQSQGWDTQYF
>TRBJ2-7|11|-|TRBV6-5|-
TGTGCCAGCACTCCTAGCCACGAGCAGTACTTC
CASTPSHEQYF
>TRBJ2-7|17|few|TRBV6-2/TRBV6-3|TRBD2
TGTGCCAGCAGTTACTCGGAATGGGCGGGAGTACTTAACGAGCAGTACTTC
CASSYSEWAGVLNEQYF
>TRBJ2-3|16|-|TRBV7-8|TRBD2
TGTGCCAGCAGCTCCGGACTAGCGAGAAGCACAGATACGCAGTATTTT
CASSSGLARSTDTQYF
>TRBJ1-4|15|-|TRBV5-1|-
TGCGCCAGCAGCGGATCCAGGGGCGGGAATGAAAAACTGTTTTTT
CASSGSRGGNEKLFF
>TRBJ2-7|14|-|TRBV2|TRBD1
TGTGCCAGCAGTGAACTACAGGGGATCGGGGAGCAGTACTTC
CASSELQGIGEQYF
>TRBJ2-7|21|-|TRBV27|TRBD1
TGTGCCAGCAGAATGGATTGGGACAGGGGTTTACCCCTAAATCTTCCCTACGAGCAGTACTTC
CASRMDWDRGLPLNLPYEQYF
>TRBJ1-6|14|-|TRBV19|TRBD1
TGTGCCAGTAGTTCCGGGACAGGGAATTCACCCCTCCACTTT
CASSSGTGNSPLHF
>TRBJ1-2|14|-|TRBV28|-
TGTGCCATTGGGATGGGGCGGGGATCCTATGGCTACACCTTC
CAIGMGRGSYGYTF
>TRBJ2-7|16|-|TRBV6-2/TRBV6-3|TRBD2
TGTGCCAGCAGTTCCGTTAGCGGGAGGGCCTTCTACGAGCAGTACTTC
CASSSVSGRAFYEQYF
>TRBJ2-3|14|-|TRBV5-1|-
TGCGCCAGCAACTCGGCTAGCTCCACAGATACGCAGTATTTT
CASNSASSTDTQYF
>TRBJ2-1|13|-|TRBV29-1|TRBD2
TGCAGCGTATCTAGCGGGAGGGGCTATGAGCAGTTCTTC
CSVSSGRGYEQFF